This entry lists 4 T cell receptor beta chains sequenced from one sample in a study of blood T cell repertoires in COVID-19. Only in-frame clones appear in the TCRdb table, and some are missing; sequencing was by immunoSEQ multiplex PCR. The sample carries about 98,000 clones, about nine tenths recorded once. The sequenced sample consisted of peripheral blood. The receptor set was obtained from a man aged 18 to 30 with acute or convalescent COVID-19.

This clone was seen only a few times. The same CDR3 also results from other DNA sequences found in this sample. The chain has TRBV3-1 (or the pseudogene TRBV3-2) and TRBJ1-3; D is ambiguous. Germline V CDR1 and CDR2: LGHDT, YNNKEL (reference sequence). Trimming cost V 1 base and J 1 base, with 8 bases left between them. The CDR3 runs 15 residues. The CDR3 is CASSQGGSSGNTIYF. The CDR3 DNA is TGTGCCAGCAGCCAAGGAGGGAGTTCTGGAAACACCATATATTTT.

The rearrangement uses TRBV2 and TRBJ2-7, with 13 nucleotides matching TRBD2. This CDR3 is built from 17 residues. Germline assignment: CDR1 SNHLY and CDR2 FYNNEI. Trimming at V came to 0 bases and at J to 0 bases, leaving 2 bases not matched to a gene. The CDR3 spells CASSEATSGGSSYEQYF. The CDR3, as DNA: TGTGCCAGCAGTGAAGCGACTAGCGGGGGGAGCTCCTACGAGCAGTACTTC.

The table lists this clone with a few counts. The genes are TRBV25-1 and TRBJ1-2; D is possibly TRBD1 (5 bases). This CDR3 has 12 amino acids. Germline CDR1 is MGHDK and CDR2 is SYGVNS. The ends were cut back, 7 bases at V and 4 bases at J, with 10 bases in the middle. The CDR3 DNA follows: TGTGCCAGCAACGGGGGTGGCTATGGCTACACCTTC. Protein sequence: CASNGGGYGYTF.

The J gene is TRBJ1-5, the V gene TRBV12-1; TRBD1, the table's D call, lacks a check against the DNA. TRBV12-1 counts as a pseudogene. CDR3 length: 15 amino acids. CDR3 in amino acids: CASSSDRSFNQPQHF. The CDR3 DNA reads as TGTGCCAGCAGCTCGGACAGGTCCTTCAATCAGCCCCAGCATTTT.